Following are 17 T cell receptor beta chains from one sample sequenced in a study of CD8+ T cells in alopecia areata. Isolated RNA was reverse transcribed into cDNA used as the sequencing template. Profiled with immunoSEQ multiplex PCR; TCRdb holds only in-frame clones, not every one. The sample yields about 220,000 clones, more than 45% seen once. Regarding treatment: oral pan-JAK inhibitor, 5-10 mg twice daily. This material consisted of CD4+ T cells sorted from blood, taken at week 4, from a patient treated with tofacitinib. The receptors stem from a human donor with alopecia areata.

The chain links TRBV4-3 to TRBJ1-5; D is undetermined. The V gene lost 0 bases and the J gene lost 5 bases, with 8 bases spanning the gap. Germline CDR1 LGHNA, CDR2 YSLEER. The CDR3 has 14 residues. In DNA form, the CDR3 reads TGCGCCAGCAGCCAAGATAGGTCTCATCAGCCCCAGCATTTT. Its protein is CASSQDRSHQPQHF.

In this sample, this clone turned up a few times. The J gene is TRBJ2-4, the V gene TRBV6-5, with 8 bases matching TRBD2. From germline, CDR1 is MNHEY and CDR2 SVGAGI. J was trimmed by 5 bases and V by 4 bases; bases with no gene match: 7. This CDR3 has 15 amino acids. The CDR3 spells CASSSGRGGQNIQYF. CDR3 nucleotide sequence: TGTGCCAGCAGTTCAGGGCGCGGGGGGCAAAACATTCAGTACTTC.

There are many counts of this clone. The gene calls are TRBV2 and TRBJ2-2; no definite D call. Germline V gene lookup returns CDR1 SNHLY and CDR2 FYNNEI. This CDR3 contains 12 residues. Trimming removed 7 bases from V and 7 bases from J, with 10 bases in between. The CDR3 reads CASNLAVGELFF. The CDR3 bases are TGTGCCAGCAACTTGGCGGTCGGGGAGCTGTTTTTT.

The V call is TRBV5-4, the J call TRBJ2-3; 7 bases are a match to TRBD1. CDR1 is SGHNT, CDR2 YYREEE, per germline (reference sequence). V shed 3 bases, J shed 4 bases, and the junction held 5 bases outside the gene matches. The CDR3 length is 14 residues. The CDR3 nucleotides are TGTGCCAGCAGCTCGCGACAGGGAGCAGATACGCAGTATTTT. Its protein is CASSSRQGADTQYF.

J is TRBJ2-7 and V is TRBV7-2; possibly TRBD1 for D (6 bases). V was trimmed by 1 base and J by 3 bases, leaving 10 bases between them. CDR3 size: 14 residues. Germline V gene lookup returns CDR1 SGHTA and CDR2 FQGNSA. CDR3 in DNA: TGTGCCAGCAGCTTAGATTCCAGGGGCTACGAGCAGTACTTC. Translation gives CASSLDSRGYEQYF.

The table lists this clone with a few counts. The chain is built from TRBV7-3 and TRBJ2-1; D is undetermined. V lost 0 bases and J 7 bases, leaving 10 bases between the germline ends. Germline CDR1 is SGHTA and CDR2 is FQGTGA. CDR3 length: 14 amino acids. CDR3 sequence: CASSLTSEKNEQFF. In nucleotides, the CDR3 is TGTGCCAGCAGCTTAACTTCAGAAAAGAATGAGCAGTTCTTC.

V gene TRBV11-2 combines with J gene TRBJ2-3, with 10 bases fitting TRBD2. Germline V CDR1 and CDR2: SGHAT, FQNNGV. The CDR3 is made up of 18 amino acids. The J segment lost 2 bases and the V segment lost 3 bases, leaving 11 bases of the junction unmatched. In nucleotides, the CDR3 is TGTGCCAGCAGCTTCGTCAAACGACTAGCGGGCTACACAGATACGCAGTATTTT. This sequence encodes CASSFVKRLAGYTDTQYF.

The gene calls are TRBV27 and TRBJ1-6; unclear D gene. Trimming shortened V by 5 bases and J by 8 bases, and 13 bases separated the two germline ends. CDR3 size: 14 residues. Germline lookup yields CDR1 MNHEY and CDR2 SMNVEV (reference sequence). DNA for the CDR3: TGTGCCAGCAGTATTGGACGATCGGATTCACCCCTCCACTTT. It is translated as CASSIGRSDSPLHF.

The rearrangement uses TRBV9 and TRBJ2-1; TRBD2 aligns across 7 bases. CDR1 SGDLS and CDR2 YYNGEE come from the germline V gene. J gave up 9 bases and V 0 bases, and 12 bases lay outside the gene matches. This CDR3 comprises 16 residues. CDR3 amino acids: CASSVGIWASGGEQFF. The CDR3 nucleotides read TGTGCCAGCAGCGTAGGCATCTGGGCTAGCGGTGGTGAGCAGTTCTTC.

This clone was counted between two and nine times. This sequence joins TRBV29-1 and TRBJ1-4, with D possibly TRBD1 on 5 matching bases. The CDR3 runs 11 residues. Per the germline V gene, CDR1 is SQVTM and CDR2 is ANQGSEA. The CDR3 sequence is CAGKAFEKLFF. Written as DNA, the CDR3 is TGCGCAGGGAAGGCGTTCGAAAAACTGTTTTTT.

This chain's CDR3 is CATQGFEGGTEAFF. In DNA form, the CDR3 reads TGTGCCACCCAGGGGTTCGAGGGGGGGACTGAAGCTTTCTTT. The V gene is TRBV10-3, the J gene TRBJ1-1, with D perhaps matching TRBD1 (6 bases). The CDR3 is made up of 14 amino acids. The germline CDR1 and CDR2 sequences are ENHRY and SYGVKD. The V gene lost 10 bases and the J gene lost 5 bases, with 20 bases spanning the gap.

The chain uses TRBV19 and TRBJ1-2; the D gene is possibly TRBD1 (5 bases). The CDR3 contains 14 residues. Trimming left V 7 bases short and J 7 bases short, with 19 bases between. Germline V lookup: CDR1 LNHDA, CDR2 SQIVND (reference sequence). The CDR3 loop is CASTSGRQFGGYTF. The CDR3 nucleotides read TGTGCCAGTACCTCAGGCCGACAGTTCGGTGGCTACACCTTC.

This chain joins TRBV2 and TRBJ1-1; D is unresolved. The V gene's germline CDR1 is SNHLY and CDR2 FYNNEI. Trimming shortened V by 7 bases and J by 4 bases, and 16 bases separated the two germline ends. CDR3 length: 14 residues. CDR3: CASTDGYPSTEAFF. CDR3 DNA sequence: TGTGCCAGCACAGATGGGTACCCGAGCACTGAAGCTTTCTTT.

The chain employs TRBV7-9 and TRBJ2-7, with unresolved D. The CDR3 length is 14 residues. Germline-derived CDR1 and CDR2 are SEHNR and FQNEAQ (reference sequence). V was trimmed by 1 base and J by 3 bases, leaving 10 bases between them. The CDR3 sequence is CASSLGAQHYEQYF. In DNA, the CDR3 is TGTGCCAGCAGCTTAGGGGCCCAGCACTACGAGCAGTACTTC.

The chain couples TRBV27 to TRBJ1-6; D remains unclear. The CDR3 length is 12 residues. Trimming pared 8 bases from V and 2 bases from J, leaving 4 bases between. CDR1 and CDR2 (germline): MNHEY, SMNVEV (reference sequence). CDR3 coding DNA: TGTGCCAGCGGACCCTATAATTCACCCCTCCACTTT. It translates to CASGPYNSPLHF.

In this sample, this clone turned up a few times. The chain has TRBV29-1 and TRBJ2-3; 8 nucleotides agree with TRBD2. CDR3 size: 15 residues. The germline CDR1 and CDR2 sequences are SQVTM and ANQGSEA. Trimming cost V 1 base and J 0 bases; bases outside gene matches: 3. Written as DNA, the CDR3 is TGCAGCGTTGAAGGCCTAGCGGGTAGCACAGATACGCAGTATTTT. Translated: CSVEGLAGSTDTQYF.

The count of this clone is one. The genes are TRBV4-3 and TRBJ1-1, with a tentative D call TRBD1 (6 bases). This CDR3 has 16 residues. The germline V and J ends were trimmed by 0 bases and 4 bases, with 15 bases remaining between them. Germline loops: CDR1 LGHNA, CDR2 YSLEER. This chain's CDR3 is CASSQDGHTGTTEAFF. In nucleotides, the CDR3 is TGCGCCAGCAGCCAAGACGGACACACAGGGACCACTGAAGCTTTCTTT.